This T cell receptor beta chain comes out of a study of T-cell memory formation after mild COVID-19 (dated by TCRdb to the early 2020s). Turning to the overall study: Most TCR sequence clusters were specific to one of the two donors. Longitudinal TCRalpha and TCRbeta repertoire sequencing tracked T-cell clones expanding and contracting after mild COVID-19 in two donors. Two young, previously healthy adult volunteers, one female and one male, were included in the cohort. Broad study findings and their caveats: The second-wave clones that peaked on day 37 were not confirmed to be SARS-CoV-2 specific. Balanced CD4/CD8 phenotypes were observed for clones contracting from day 15 to 85, whereas a bias towards CD4+ was observed for a second wave of clones expanding from day 15 to 37. Contracting CD4+ clones were found mainly in CM and EM memory subsets, while CD8+ clones were enriched in EMRA. The study covered only a couple of mild cases, and larger cohorts including severe cases with pre-infection samples were considered necessary. Some responding clones were found in pre-infection memory, which suggests that pre-existing cross-reactive memory T cells took part in the SARS-CoV-2 response.

Sequencing was carried out with an Illumina NovaSeq 6000. TCRalpha and TCRbeta cDNA libraries were built by 5'RACE with constant-segment primers, adding sample barcodes and unique molecular identifiers. Trizol reagent was used to extract RNA from every sample. Amplification of the libraries took two PCR steps, and the second step added a second sample barcode plus Illumina TruSeq adapters. Sequencing of libraries was performed on an Illumina NovaSeq with 2 x 150 bp paired-end reads. In the authors' own workflow: Reads were demultiplexed and collapsed into UMI-guided consensus sequences with migec v1.2.7. Using mixcr v2.1.11, UMI consensuses were aligned to TRA and TRB V and J templates and then assembled into clonotypes. Clonotypes were classified as expanded or contracted when called significant by both edgeR and NoisET, with noise models trained on biological replicates. edgeR calls used a false discovery rate-adjusted p below 0.01 and a log2 fold-change threshold of 1. As an exploratory analysis of dynamics, PCA with hierarchical clustering was applied to max-normalized trajectories of the 1000 most abundant clonotypes. Each responding clone was given a CD4 or CD8 phenotype based on the CD4+ and CD8+ repertoires, which had been sequenced separately. The raw public data were reprocessed by TCRdb itself: fastp quality trimming at Q25, MiXCR clonotype calling, in-frame beta chains only. Identical CDR3 protein sequences are pooled into one entry, listed with their most common genes and DNA. These V and J calls are TCRdb output, not the study's own analysis. This sample gives 130,000 to 150,000 distinct CDR3 sequences in total; 6% of them show up just once. Clones ranked in the top ten supply roughly 1.9% of the sample.

As to this clonotype: This clone's antigen is unknown. No much larger clone is present one base from it, and per-base qualities are unavailable.

Relative to germline, V is missing 5 bases and J is missing 7 bases, with 12 bases of the junction outside any gene match. Including the terminal cysteine and phenylalanine, the CDR3 comprises 14 residues. Only the CDR3 part of the read is kept: 42 bases, read in frame from the first base. CDR1 and CDR2 are drawn from the germline V gene: SGHRS, YFSETQ. PBMCs were isolated by Ficoll-Paque density gradient centrifugation. The receptor was isolated from an adult woman who had mild COVID-19 (a few samples of this study predate the infection). The sample titles of this study are shuffled in the database, so cell type and time point are left out; the donor was told from shared clones. The sample consisted of PBMCs or a T cell subset sorted from them (not recorded which). The rearrangement combines TRBV5-1 with TRBJ2-7; 7 junctional bases match TRBD1. The DNA is TGCGCCAGCAGACTTAGGGACAGTCTCTATGAGCAGTACTTC. Its translation reads: CASRLRDSLYEQYF.